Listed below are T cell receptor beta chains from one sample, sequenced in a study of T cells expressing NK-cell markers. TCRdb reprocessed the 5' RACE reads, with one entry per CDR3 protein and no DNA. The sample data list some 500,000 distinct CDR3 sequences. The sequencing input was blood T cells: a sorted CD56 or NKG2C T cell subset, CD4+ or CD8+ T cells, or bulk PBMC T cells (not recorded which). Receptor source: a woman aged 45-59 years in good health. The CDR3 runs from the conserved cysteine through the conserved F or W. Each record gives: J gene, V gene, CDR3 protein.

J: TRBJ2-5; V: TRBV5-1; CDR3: CASSLGLAGKGETQYF
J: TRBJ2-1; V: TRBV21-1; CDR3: CASSNSQGNNEQFF
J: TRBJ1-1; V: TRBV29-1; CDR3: CSVEDGGRPITEAFF
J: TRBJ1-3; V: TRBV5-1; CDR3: CASSLGGTGFGNTIYF
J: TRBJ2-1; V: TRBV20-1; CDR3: CSARYGTGRRNEQFF
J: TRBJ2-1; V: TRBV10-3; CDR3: CAISAADNEQFF
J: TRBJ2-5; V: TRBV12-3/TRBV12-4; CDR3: CASSLWTSGKQETQYF
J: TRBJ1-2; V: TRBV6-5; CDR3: CASSSVGQYGYTF
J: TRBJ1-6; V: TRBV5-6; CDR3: CASSLDRGRVDSPLHF
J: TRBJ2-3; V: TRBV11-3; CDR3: CASSLGSDGTDTQYF
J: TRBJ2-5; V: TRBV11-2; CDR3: CASSFASGSQGETQYF
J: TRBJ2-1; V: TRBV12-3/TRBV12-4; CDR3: CASRRGGGEQFF
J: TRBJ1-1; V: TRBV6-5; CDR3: CASRPGTGFRAFF
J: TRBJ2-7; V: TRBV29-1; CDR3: CSVEGQGVGGEQYF
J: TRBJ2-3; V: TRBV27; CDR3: CASRLLAGGLVDTQYF
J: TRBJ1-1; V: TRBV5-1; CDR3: CASSLAGLNKGHMNTEAFF
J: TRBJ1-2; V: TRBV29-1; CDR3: CSVLGGSRYGYTF
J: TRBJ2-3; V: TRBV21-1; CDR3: CASSPGQGLLCTDTQYF
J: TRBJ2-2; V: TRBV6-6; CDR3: CALRGGNRVFGELFF
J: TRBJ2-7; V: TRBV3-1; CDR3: CASSFFLIGEQYF
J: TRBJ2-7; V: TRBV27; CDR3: CASSKEGSLGPYEQYF
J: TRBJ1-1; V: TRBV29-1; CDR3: CSAGERRNTEAFF
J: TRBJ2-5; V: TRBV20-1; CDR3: CSATSGQETQYF
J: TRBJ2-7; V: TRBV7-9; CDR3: CASIPGGAPEQYF
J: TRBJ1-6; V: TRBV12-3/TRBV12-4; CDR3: CASSLDSGNSPLHF
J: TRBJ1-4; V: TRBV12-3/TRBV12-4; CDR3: CASRDDRTTEKLFF
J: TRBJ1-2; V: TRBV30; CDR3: CAWFLQTYGYTF
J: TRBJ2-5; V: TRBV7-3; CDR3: CASSTRTGVQETQYF
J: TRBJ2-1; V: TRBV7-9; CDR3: CASSATLGYNEQFF
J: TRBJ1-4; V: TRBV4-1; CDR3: CASSQDRAFATNEKLFF
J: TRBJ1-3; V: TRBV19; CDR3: CASRQDSGNTIYF
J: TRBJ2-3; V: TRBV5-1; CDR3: CASSVDRAITDTQYF
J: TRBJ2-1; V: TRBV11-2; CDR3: CASSLGPAGNEQFF
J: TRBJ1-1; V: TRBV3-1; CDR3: CASNTEGQYTEAFF
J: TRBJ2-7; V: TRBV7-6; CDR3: CASSSRQATGTRDFYEQYF
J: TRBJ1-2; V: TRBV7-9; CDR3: CASSEILTGGYTF
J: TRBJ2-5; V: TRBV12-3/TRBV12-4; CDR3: CASTDESGRGETQYF
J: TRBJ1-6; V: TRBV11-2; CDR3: CASSRQGLYSPLHF
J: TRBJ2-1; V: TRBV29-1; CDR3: CSVSRGNEQFF
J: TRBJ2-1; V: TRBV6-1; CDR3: CASSRPGTFNEQFF
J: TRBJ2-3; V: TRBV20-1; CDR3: CSATGGGGPSDTQYF
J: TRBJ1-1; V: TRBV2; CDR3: CASSLDRGRTEAFF
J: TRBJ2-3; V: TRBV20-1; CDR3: CSAIRGTTDTQYF
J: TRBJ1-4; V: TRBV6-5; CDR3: CASSFMGGLEKLFF
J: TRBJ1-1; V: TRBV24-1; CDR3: CATSESGVEAFF
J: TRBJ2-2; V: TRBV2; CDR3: CASSLQGYGGELFF